This TCR beta chain is drawn from a study of T cell changes during pregnancy in multiple sclerosis. Profiling relied on immunoSEQ multiplex PCR, and the TCRdb table lists in-frame clones only, not all of them. The sample yields about 39,000 clones, 94% seen once. Only one count was recorded for this clone. Germline values: CDR1 MNHNS, CDR2 SASEGT. The CDR3 length is 11 residues. Germline trimming cut 10 bases from V and 9 bases from J; bases unmatched to any gene: 4. The sequence was obtained from a female donor with multiple sclerosis, enrolled in a pregnancy study. The rearrangement links TRBV6-1 to TRBJ2-1; 9 bases are a match to TRBD1. The sample was CD4+ T cells from peripheral blood mononuclear cells, taken after pregnancy. The CDR3 spells CATTGGSEQFF. The CDR3 coding sequence is TGTGCCACTACAGGGGGCAGTGAGCAGTTCTTC.